This T cell receptor (beta chain) was found in a study of T-cell memory formation after mild COVID-19 (dated by TCRdb to the early 2020s). Context from the whole study: TCR sequence clusters from the two donors were found to be largely donor specific. Two young, previously healthy adult volunteers made up the cohort, one male and one female. In a couple of donors, T-cell clones that expanded and contracted after mild COVID-19 were followed by sequencing TCRalpha and TCRbeta repertoires longitudinally. Broad study findings and their caveats: The second-wave clones that peaked on day 37 were not confirmed to be SARS-CoV-2 specific. Contracting CD4+ clones were found mainly in CM and EM memory subsets, while CD8+ clones were enriched in EMRA. Balanced CD4/CD8 phenotypes were observed for clones contracting from day 15 to 85, whereas a bias towards CD4+ was observed for a second wave of clones expanding from day 15 to 37. Some responding clones were detected in pre-infection memory, suggesting pre-existing cross-reactive memory T cells joined the SARS-CoV-2 response. Only two mild cases were covered by the study, and larger cohorts that include severe cases with pre-infection samples were considered necessary.

PBMCs were isolated by Ficoll-Paque density gradient centrifugation. As to this clonotype: Its antigen specificity is not known. No base qualities exist here, and no much larger clone lies one base off it.

V is pared back by 5 bases and J by 0 bases, with 8 bases lying between the germline termini. CDR1 DFQATT and CDR2 SNEGSKA were looked up in the germline V gene (reference sequence). The CDR3 sequence holds 14 residues, the cysteine and phenylalanine included. Only CDR3 DNA is held: 42 bases, read in frame from base 1. Sequencing instrument: Illumina NovaSeq 6000. cDNA libraries for TCRalpha and TCRbeta were prepared by 5'RACE using constant-segment primers, with sample barcodes and unique molecular identifiers added. RNA was extracted from every sample with Trizol reagent. Libraries were amplified in two PCR steps, with a second sample barcode and Illumina TruSeq adapters added in the second step. The libraries were sequenced on an Illumina NovaSeq using 2 x 150 bp paired-end reads. The source study handled its data this way. Demultiplexing of reads and collapsing into UMI-guided consensus sequences were performed with migec v1.2.7. Using mixcr v2.1.11, UMI consensuses were aligned to TRA and TRB V and J templates and then assembled into clonotypes. Expanded or contracted clonotypes were those called significant by both edgeR and NoisET, with noise models trained on biological replicates. For edgeR calls, the thresholds were a false discovery rate-adjusted p below 0.01 and a log2 fold-change of 1. PCA with hierarchical clustering of max-normalized trajectories of the 1000 most abundant clonotypes was used as exploratory dynamics analysis. Separately sequenced CD4+ and CD8+ repertoires were used to assign a CD4 or CD8 phenotype to each responding clone. TCRdb itself trimmed the public reads at Q25 with fastp, ran MiXCR and retained productive beta chains. Every CDR3 protein is listed once, alongside the most common genes and DNA of its rows. The authors' filters were not applied to this entry. The sample table holds some 40,000 distinct CDR3 sequences, of which approximately 7% were seen once. The ten largest clones represent around 1.5% of the sample.

Rearrangement joined TRBV20-1 to TRBJ2-6; the D gene is perhaps TRBD2, on 5 matching bases. The sample was PBMCs or a T cell subset sorted from them (not recorded which). This TCR was recovered from a man aged 18 to 29 who had mild COVID-19 (a few samples of this study predate the infection). The sample titles of this study are shuffled in the database, so cell type and time point are left out; the donor was told from shared clones. The CDR3: CSAVTSSGANVLTF. The sequence in DNA is TGCAGTGCTGTAACTAGCTCTGGGGCCAACGTCCTGACTTTC.